This T cell receptor (beta chain) was profiled in a study of blood T cell repertoires in COVID-19. About the study: COVID-19 samples collected from the United States, Italy and Spain covered acute and convalescent phases. T cells, B-cell-depleted T cells, or PBMCs provided the cDNA or gDNA that served as material.

There are 15 residues in the CDR3. Germline V gene sequence: CDR1 MDHEN, CDR2 SYDVKM. Trimming pared 2 bases from V and 8 bases from J, leaving 16 bases between. This clone is a singleton in its sample. In the authors' workflow: Reference gene primer amplification in the assay estimated nucleated cell counts. Only in-frame clones appear in the TCRdb table, and some are missing; sequencing was by immunoSEQ multiplex PCR. That table furnishes V, J and clone size, whereas the DNA furnished D and trimming. The profile shows 90,000 to 100,000 clones, about 79% of them singletons. The rearrangement uses TRBV28 and TRBJ2-1; D gene unclear. The material sequenced was peripheral blood. The sequence was collected from a man in his fifties or sixties with acute or convalescent COVID-19. The CDR3 bases are TGTGCCAGCAGTTTAGCTAGACCCTCGGGTGATGAGCAGTTCTTC. Translated: CASSLARPSGDEQFF.